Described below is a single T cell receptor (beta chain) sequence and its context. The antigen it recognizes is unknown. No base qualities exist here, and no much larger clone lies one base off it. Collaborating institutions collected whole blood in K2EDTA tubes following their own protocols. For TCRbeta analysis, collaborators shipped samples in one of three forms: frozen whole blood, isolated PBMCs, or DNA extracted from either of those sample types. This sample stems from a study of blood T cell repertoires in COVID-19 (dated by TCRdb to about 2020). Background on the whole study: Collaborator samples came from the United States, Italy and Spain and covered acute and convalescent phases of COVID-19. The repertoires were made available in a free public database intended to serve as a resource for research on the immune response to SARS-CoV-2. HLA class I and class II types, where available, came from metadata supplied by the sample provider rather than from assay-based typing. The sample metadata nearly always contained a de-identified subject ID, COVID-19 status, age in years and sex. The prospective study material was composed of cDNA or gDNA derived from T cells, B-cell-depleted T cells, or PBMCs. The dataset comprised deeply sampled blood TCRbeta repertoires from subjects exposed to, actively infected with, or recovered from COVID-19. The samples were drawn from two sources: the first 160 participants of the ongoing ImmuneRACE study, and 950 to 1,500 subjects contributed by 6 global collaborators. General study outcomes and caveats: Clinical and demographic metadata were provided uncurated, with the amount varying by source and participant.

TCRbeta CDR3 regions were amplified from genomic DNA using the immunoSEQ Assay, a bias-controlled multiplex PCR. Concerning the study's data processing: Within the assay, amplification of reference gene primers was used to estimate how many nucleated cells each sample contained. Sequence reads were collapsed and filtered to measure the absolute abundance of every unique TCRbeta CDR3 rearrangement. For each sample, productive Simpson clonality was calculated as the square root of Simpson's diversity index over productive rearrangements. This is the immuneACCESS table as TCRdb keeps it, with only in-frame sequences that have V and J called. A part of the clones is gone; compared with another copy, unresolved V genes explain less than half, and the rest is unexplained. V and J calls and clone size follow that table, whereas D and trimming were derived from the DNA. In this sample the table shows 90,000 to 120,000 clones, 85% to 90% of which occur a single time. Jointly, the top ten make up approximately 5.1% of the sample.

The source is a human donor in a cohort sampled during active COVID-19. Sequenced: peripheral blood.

The nucleotide sequence is TGTGCCAGCAGCTCCCGTAGCGGGAGTGGAACAGATACGCAGTATTTT. Its translation is CASSSRSGSGTDTQYF. The chain links TRBV7-3 with TRBJ2-3; 9 middle bases align to TRBD2. CDR1 and CDR2 were assigned from the germline V gene as SGHTA and FQGTGA. From the cysteine up to the phenylalanine, the CDR3 has a length of 16 residues. Here the CDR3 DNA is all that survives: 48 bases in frame from base 1. Trimming takes 4 bases off V and 3 bases off J; junction bases not matched to a gene: 8. The reference TRBV7-3 and TRBJ2-3 proteins fill in what lies around the CDR3, so the full variable domain reads GAGVSQTPSNKVTEKGKYVELRCDPISGHTALYWYRQSLGQGPEFLIYFQGTGAADDSGLPNDRFFAVRPEGSVSTLKIQRTERGDSAVYLCASSSRSGSGTDTQYFGPGTRLTVL.